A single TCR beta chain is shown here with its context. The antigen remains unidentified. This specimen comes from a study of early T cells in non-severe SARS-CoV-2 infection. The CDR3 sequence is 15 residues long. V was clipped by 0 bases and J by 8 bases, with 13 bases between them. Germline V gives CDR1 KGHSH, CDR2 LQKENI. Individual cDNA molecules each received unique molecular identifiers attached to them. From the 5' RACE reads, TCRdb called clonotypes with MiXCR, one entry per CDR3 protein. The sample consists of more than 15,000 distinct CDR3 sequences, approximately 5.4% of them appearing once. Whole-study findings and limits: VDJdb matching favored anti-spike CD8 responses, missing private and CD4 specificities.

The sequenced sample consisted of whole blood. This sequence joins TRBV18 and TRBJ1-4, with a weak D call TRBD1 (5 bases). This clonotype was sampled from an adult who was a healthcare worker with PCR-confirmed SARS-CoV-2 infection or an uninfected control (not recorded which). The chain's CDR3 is CASSPPAGPGEKLFF. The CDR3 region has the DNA TGTGCCAGCTCACCACCGGCAGGGCCGGGAGAAAAACTGTTTTTT. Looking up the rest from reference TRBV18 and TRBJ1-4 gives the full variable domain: NAGVMQNPRHLVRRRGQEARLRCSPMKGHSHVYWYRQLPEEGLKFMVYLQKENIIDESGMPKERFSAEFPKEGPSILRIQQVVRGDSAAYFCASSPPAGPGEKLFFGSGTQLSVL.